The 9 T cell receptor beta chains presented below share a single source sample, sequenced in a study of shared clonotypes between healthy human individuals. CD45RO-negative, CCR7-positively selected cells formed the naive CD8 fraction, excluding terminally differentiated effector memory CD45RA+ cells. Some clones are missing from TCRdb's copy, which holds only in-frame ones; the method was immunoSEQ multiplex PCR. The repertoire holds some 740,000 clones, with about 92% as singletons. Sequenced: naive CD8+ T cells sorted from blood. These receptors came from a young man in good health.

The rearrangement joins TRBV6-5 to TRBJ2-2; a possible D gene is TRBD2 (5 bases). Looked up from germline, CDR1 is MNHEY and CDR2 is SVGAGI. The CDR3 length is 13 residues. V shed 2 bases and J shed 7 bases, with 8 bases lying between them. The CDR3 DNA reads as TGTGCCAGCAGTTACGTTGCGGGCGGGGAGCTGTTTTTT. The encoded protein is CASSYVAGGELFF.

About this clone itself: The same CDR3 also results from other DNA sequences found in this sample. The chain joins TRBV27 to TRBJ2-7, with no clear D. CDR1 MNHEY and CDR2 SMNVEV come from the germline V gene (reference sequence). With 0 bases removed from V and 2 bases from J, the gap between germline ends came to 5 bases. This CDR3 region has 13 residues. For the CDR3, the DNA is TGTGCCAGCAGTTTATCGCCCGCCTACGAGCAGTACTTC. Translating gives CASSLSPAYEQYF.

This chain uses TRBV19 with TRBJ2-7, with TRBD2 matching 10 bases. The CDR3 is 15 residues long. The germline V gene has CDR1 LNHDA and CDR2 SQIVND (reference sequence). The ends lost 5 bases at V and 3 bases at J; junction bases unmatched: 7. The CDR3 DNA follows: TGTGCCAGTAGTGTAACCGGGACTAGCGACTACGAGCAGTACTTC. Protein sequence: CASSVTGTSDYEQYF.

CDR3 in amino acids: CASSQGFGSQETQYF. The CDR3 DNA reads as TGCGCCAGCAGCCAAGGGTTCGGCAGCCAAGAGACCCAGTACTTC. The rearrangement links TRBV4-3 to TRBJ2-5; no clear D gene. This CDR3 has 15 residues. With 1 base removed from V and 1 base from J, the gap between germline ends came to 10 bases. Germline V gene lookup returns CDR1 LGHNA and CDR2 YSLEER.

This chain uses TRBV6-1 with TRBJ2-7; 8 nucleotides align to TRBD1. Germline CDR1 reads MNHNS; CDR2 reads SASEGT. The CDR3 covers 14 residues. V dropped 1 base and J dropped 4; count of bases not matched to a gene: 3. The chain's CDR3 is CASSEGTGRYEQYF. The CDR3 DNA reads TGTGCCAGCAGTGAAGGGACAGGGAGGTACGAGCAGTACTTC.

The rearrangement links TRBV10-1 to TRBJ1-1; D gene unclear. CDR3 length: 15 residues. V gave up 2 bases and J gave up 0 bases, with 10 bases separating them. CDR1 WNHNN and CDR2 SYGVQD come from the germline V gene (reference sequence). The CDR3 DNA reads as TGCGCCAGCAGTGAGAAAGAAGGGATGAACACTGAAGCTTTCTTT. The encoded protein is CASSEKEGMNTEAFF.

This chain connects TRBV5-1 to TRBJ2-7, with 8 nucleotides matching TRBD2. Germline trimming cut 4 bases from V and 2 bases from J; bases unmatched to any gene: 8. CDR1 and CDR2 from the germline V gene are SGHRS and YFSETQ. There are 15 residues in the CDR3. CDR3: CASSETTSGAYEQYF. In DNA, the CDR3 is TGCGCCAGCAGCGAGACCACTAGCGGAGCCTACGAGCAGTACTTC.

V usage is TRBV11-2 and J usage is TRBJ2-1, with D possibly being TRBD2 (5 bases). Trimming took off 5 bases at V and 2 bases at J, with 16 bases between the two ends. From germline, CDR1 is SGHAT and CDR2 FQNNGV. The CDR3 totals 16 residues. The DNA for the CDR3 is TGTGCCAGCAGCCACCCAAGTAGCGATACCTACAATGAGCAGTTCTTC. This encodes CASSHPSSDTYNEQFF.

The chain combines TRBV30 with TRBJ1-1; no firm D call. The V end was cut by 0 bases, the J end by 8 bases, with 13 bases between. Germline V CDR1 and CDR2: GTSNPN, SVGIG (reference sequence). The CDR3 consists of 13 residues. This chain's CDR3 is CAWSVGLTEEAFF. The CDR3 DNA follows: TGTGCCTGGAGTGTAGGACTAACAGAAGAAGCTTTCTTT.